These T cell receptor beta chains were read from a single sample in a study of blood T cell repertoires in COVID-19. Clones were sequenced by immunoSEQ multiplex PCR, and TCRdb holds only the in-frame ones, with some missing. The data show 330,000 or so clones, 87% seen once. Sequencing input: peripheral blood. The receptor source for this set is a man aged 25 to 40 with COVID-19, enrolled during active disease. Both conserved end residues are part of each CDR3. A D gene is named only where the DNA matches it firmly.

V: TRBV27; D: TRBD1; length: 16; J: TRBJ2-6; CDR3: CASSVDRYSGANVLTF
V: TRBV19; D: TRBD2; length: 14; J: TRBJ2-7; CDR3: CASSDPSGSYEQYF
V: TRBV7-2; D: -; length: 13; J: TRBJ2-7; CDR3: CASSLDVAYEQYF
V: TRBV9; D: -; length: 15; J: TRBJ1-1; CDR3: CASSPRPGGRNEAFF
V: TRBV29-1; D: TRBD1; length: 12; J: TRBJ2-1; CDR3: CSVAQGANEQFF
V: TRBV5-1; D: TRBD1; length: 16; J: TRBJ1-1; CDR3: CASSFSRGQGTNQAFF
V: TRBV18; D: TRBD1; length: 14; J: TRBJ1-5; CDR3: CASSPDRGNQPQHF
V: TRBV24-1; D: TRBD2; length: 16; J: TRBJ2-5; CDR3: CATSATGGPAEETQYF
V: TRBV9; D: TRBD1; length: 15; J: TRBJ2-2; CDR3: CASSPQGASTGELFF
V: TRBV7-2; D: TRBD1; length: 14; J: TRBJ1-3; CDR3: CATRQGASGNTIYF
V: TRBV19; D: TRBD1; length: 15; J: TRBJ2-3; CDR3: CASSTRTGLIDTQYF
V: TRBV7-2; D: TRBD1; length: 17; J: TRBJ1-2; CDR3: CASSLARGDRGDYGYTF
V: TRBV12-2; D: -; length: 15; J: TRBJ2-3; CDR3: CASRLALACTDTQYF
V: TRBV30; D: TRBD1; length: 13; J: TRBJ1-5; CDR3: CALTGGADQPQHF
V: TRBV30; D: -; length: 13; J: TRBJ1-6; CDR3: CAWIIPPYSPLHF
V: TRBV6-6; D: TRBD1; length: 15; J: TRBJ1-2; CDR3: CASSYSGTGNYGYTF